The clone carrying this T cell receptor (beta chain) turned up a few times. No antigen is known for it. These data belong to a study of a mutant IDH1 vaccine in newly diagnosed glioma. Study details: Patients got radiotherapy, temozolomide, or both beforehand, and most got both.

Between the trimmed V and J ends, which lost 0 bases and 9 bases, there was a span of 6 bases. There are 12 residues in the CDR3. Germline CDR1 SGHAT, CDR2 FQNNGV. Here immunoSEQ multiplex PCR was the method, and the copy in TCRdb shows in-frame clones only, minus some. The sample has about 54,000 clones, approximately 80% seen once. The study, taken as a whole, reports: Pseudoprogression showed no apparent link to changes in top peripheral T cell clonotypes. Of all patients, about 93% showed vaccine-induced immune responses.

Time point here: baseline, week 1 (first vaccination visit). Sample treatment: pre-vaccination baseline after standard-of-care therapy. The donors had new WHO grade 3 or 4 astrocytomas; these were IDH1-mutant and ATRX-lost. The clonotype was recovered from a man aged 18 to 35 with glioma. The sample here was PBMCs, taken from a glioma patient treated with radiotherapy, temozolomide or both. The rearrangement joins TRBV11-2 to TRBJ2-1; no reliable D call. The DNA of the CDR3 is TGTGCCAGCAGCTTAGAAGCGAGTGAGCAGTTCTTC. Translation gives CASSLEASEQFF.